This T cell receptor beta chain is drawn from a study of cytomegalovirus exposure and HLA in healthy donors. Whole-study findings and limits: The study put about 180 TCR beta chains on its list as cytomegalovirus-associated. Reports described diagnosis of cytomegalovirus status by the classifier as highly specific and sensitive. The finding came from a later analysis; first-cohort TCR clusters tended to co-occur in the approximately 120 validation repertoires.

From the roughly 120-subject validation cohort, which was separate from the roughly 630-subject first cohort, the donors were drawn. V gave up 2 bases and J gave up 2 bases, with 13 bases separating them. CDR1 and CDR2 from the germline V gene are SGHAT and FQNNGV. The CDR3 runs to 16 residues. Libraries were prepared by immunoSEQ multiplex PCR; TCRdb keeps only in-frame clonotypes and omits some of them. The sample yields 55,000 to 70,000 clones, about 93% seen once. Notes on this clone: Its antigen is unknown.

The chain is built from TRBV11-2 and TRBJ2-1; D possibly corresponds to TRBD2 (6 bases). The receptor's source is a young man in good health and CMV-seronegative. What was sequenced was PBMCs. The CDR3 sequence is CASSLSGTLAYNEQFF. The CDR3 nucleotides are TGTGCCAGCAGCTTATCCGGGACTCTCGCCTACAATGAGCAGTTCTTC.